These T cell receptor beta chains were read from a single sample in a study of PD-1 blockade in mismatch repair-deficient tumors. Produced via immunoSEQ multiplex PCR; TCRdb's table is partial and in-frame only. The data contain about 38,000 clones, 70% to 80% of them singletons. This sample comprised peripheral blood, obtained 4 weeks after starting pembrolizumab. These TCRs come from an adult with mismatch repair-deficient cancer. Each CDR3 is given with its conserved first and last residue. A D gene is named only where the DNA matches it firmly. Clone size, where shown, is once, few, many, or a class for clones that have expanded.

size	V	D	J	CDR3	DNA
.	TRBV15	TRBD2	TRBJ2-1	CATSRGLAGLYNEQFF	TGTGCCACCAGCAGGGGCCTAGCGGGACTGTACAATGAGCAGTTCTTC
once	TRBV10-1	TRBD1	TRBJ2-1	CASSDPARNRGNNEQFF	TGCGCCAGCAGTGACCCGGCAAGGAACAGGGGGAACAATGAGCAGTTCTTC
.	TRBV4-1	TRBD2	TRBJ2-1	CASSQGGLAGSYNEQFF	TGCGCCAGCAGCCAAGGGGGGTTAGCGGGATCATACAATGAGCAGTTCTTC
once	TRBV7-6	.	TRBJ2-7	CASSLAQGTYEQYF	TGTGCCAGCAGCTTAGCGCAGGGAACCTACGAGCAGTACTTC
.	TRBV2	TRBD2	TRBJ2-2	CAAAGGSTGELFF	TGTGCCGCAGCGGGAGGATCCACCGGGGAGCTGTTTTTT
.	TRBV11-2	.	TRBJ2-7	CASSFGSSDEQYF	TGTGCCAGCAGCTTTGGTAGCAGCGACGAGCAGTACTTC
.	TRBV2	.	TRBJ2-7	CASSRDESYEQYF	TGTGCCAGCAGCCGGGACGAATCCTACGAGCAGTACTTC
.	TRBV11-2	.	TRBJ2-5	CASSPSLDQETQYF	TGTGCCAGCAGCCCCAGCCTAGACCAAGAGACCCAGTACTTC
.	TRBV7-9	.	TRBJ1-1	CASTNAGATEAFF	TGTGCCAGCACGAATGCGGGTGCCACTGAAGCTTTCTTT
.	TRBV5-4	.	TRBJ2-1	CASSLSRSYNEQFF	TGTGCCAGCAGCTTGTCTCGATCCTACAATGAGCAGTTCTTC
.	TRBV28	.	TRBJ2-7	CASRTRYEQYF	TGTGCCAGCAGAACCCGCTACGAGCAGTACTTC
once	TRBV29-1	TRBD2	TRBJ2-1	CSVVTSGQYNEQFF	TGCAGCGTTGTGACTAGCGGGCAGTACAATGAGCAGTTCTTC
.	TRBV2	TRBD2	TRBJ2-1	CASSATPRLAGFPYNEQFF	TGTGCCAGCAGCGCGACCCCTCGACTAGCGGGATTCCCCTACAATGAGCAGTTCTTC
.	TRBV4-3	TRBD2	TRBJ2-6	CASSQREGTGANVLTF	TGCGCCAGCAGCCAAAGGGAGGGAACTGGGGCCAACGTCCTGACTTTC
.	TRBV30	.	TRBJ2-3	CAWQRVQSTDTQYF	TGTGCCTGGCAAAGAGTACAGAGCACAGATACGCAGTATTTT
.	TRBV28	.	TRBJ1-1	CASSLGQGRNTEAFF	TGTGCCAGCAGTCTGGGGCAGGGAAGGAACACTGAAGCTTTCTTT
.	TRBV29-1	.	TRBJ2-3	CSGIEGTDTQYF	TGCAGCGGAATAGAGGGCACAGATACGCAGTATTTT
.	TRBV6-5	.	TRBJ2-7	CASSSSSYEQYF	TGTGCCAGCAGCAGTAGCTCCTACGAGCAGTACTTC
.	TRBV30	TRBD1	TRBJ1-5	CAWSDFRGRGQPQHF	TGTGCCTGGAGTGACTTCAGGGGGCGCGGGCAGCCCCAGCATTTT
.	TRBV11-3	TRBD1	TRBJ2-3	CASSSPYLGQAHSSTDTQYF	TGTGCCAGCAGCTCTCCGTACCTTGGACAGGCACATTCTAGCACAGATACGCAGTATTTT
.	TRBV5-1	TRBD1	TRBJ2-7	CASSGGQSTTYEQYF	TGCGCCAGCAGCGGGGGACAGTCGACCACGTACGAGCAGTACTTC
.	TRBV11-3	.	TRBJ2-7	CASSAMMGHEQYF	TGTGCCAGCAGCGCAATGATGGGTCACGAGCAGTACTTC
.	TRBV4-1	TRBD2	TRBJ2-2	CASSQKGLAGAELFF	TGCGCCAGCAGCCAAAAAGGACTAGCGGGAGCGGAGCTGTTTTTT
.	TRBV19	.	TRBJ2-5	CASSRARGETQYF	TGTGCCAGTAGTAGGGCGCGCGGAGAGACCCAGTACTTC
.	TRBV13	.	TRBJ2-3	CASSLAAFGIRTDTQYF	TGTGCCAGCAGCTTAGCTGCTTTCGGAATCCGCACAGATACGCAGTATTTT
medium-sized	TRBV5-1	TRBD2	TRBJ2-3	CASSWGTSGTSTDTQYF	TGCGCCAGCAGCTGGGGGACTAGCGGGACTAGCACAGATACGCAGTATTTT
.	TRBV30	TRBD2	TRBJ2-7	CAWSVAGGYEQYF	TGTGCCTGGAGCGTAGCGGGAGGCTACGAGCAGTACTTC
.	TRBV13	TRBD1	TRBJ2-7	CASSPPVTGVHEQYF	TGTGCCAGCAGCCCCCCCGTCACAGGGGTCCACGAGCAGTACTTC
.	TRBV5-4	TRBD1	TRBJ1-2	CASSNIGQGGNYGYTF	TGTGCCAGCAGCAACATAGGACAGGGGGGTAACTATGGCTACACCTTC
.	TRBV4-3	TRBD1	TRBJ2-7	CASSQDWGQGPYEQYF	TGCGCCAGCAGCCAAGATTGGGGACAGGGACCCTACGAGCAGTACTTC
.	TRBV5-1	TRBD1	TRBJ1-2	CASSLVMTGDGYTF	TGCGCCAGCAGCTTGGTAATGACAGGGGATGGCTACACCTTC
medium-sized	TRBV4-2	TRBD1	TRBJ1-4	CASSQDTGTGVEKLFF	TGTGCCAGCAGCCAAGATACCGGGACAGGGGTTGAAAAACTGTTTTTT
.	TRBV6-5	.	TRBJ2-5	CASSPFLLGETQYF	TGTGCCAGCAGCCCCTTCCTTTTGGGCGAGACCCAGTACTTC
.	TRBV7-9	.	TRBJ2-3	CASSSRVDTQYF	TGTGCCAGCAGCTCAAGGGTAGATACGCAGTATTTT
.	TRBV6-4	.	TRBJ2-1	CASSIKRPYPYNEQFF	TGTGCCAGCAGTATCAAGCGCCCCTACCCTTACAATGAGCAGTTCTTC
.	TRBV6-6	TRBD1	TRBJ2-7	CASKRRDRGVGEQYF	TGTGCCAGCAAGCGTCGGGACAGGGGAGTGGGCGAGCAGTACTTC
.	TRBV19	TRBD1	TRBJ1-1	CASSMVGQGTSEAFF	TGTGCCAGTAGTATGGTGGGACAGGGAACCTCTGAAGCTTTCTTT
.	TRBV6-4	TRBD2	TRBJ2-3	CASSDSGTSGTDTQYF	TGTGCCAGCAGTGACTCGGGGACTAGCGGGACAGATACGCAGTATTTT
.	TRBV18	TRBD1	TRBJ1-1	CASSPPTRGEAFF	TGTGCCAGCTCACCACCGACCAGGGGGGAAGCTTTCTTT
.	TRBV5-1	TRBD1	TRBJ1-4	CASSQGATNEKLFF	TGCGCCAGCAGCCAGGGGGCAACTAATGAAAAACTGTTTTTT
.	TRBV19	.	TRBJ1-1	CASSGGWHRRAFF	TGTGCCAGTAGTGGGGGCTGGCACAGAAGAGCTTTCTTT
.	TRBV30	.	TRBJ2-7	CAWSAGSYEQYF	TGTGCCTGGAGTGCGGGGTCCTACGAGCAGTACTTC
.	TRBV6-4	.	TRBJ2-1	CASSTGYSEQFF	TGTGCCAGCAGTACAGGGTATAGTGAGCAGTTCTTC
.	TRBV7-6	TRBD1	TRBJ2-6	CASSPHNRGPGANVLTF	TGTGCCAGCAGCCCTCATAATAGGGGGCCTGGGGCCAACGTCCTGACTTTC
few	TRBV28	TRBD2	TRBJ2-3	CASSSGLALLVDTQYF	TGTGCCAGCAGCTCCGGACTAGCGCTCTTAGTGGATACGCAGTATTTT
.	TRBV2	.	TRBJ2-1	CANSQGGTYNEQFF	TGTGCCAACTCACAGGGTGGGACCTACAATGAGCAGTTCTTC
.	TRBV28	.	TRBJ1-5	CASSLVFQINQPQHF	TGTGCCAGCAGTTTAGTTTTTCAGATCAATCAGCCCCAGCATTTT
.	TRBV7-9	.	TRBJ2-7	CASSSSTGLQSRYYEQYF	TGTGCCAGCAGCTCGTCGACAGGTCTCCAGAGTAGGTACTACGAGCAGTACTTC
.	TRBV7-8	.	TRBJ2-7	CASSRLRSFAYEQYF	TGTGCCAGCAGCCGCCTCCGGAGTTTCGCCTACGAGCAGTACTTC
once	TRBV30	.	TRBJ1-1	CAWSVMGEGRMNTEAFF	TGTGCCTGGAGTGTAATGGGGGAGGGAAGGATGAACACTGAAGCTTTCTTT
.	TRBV30	.	TRBJ1-3	CASRGFPGNTIYF	TGTGCCAGCAGGGGATTTCCTGGAAACACCATATATTTT
.	TRBV5-4	TRBD2	TRBJ2-3	CASSPGLAGTDTQYF	TGTGCCAGCAGCCCGGGACTAGCGGGAACAGATACGCAGTATTTT
.	TRBV2	.	TRBJ2-5	CASSERGQETQYF	TGTGCCAGCAGTGAGCGGGGACAAGAGACCCAGTACTTC
.	TRBV7-8	.	TRBJ2-3	CASSHGTDTQYF	TGTGCCAGCAGCCACGGGACAGATACGCAGTATTTT
once	TRBV30	.	TRBJ1-1	CAWSGRVRGTEAFF	TGTGCCTGGAGCGGTCGCGTGAGGGGCACTGAAGCTTTCTTT
many	TRBV6-4	TRBD1	TRBJ2-1	CASSEGTGGNEQFF	TGTGCCAGCAGTGAGGGGACAGGGGGCAATGAGCAGTTCTTC
few	TRBV7-9	TRBD1	TRBJ2-5	CASRHPLDRVHGSHETQYF	TGTGCCAGCAGACACCCACTAGACAGGGTCCATGGGAGCCATGAGACCCAGTACTTC
.	TRBV2	.	TRBJ2-1	CASSDFVLRTRYSYNEQFF	TGTGCCAGCAGTGATTTTGTTTTAAGGACCCGGTACTCCTACAATGAGCAGTTCTTC